One and the same sample provided the 18 T cell receptor beta chains below, sequenced in a study of blood T cells in healthy people across ages (dated by TCRdb to between 2015 and 2017). Receptors were amplified or captured by 5' RACE. Instrument used: Illumina HiSeq 2500. A second PCR of about 7 to 12 cycles was performed with a sample-barcoded 5' primer and a J-beta primer mix. Using fastp trimming at Q25 and MiXCR clonotype assembly, TCRdb reanalyzed the public sequencing data and kept in-frame beta chains. Entries that share a CDR3 protein sequence are merged under the most common genes and DNA. For this sample there are about 830,000 distinct CDR3 sequences; approximately 59% appear just once. The ten largest clones capture roughly 25% of the sample. Material for sequencing was blood. The receptor set was obtained from a man aged 25 to 45 in good health.

V is TRBV27 and J is TRBJ2-2; D uncertain. The V end was cut by 8 bases, the J end by 3 bases, with 13 bases between. Germline CDR1 reads MNHEY; CDR2 reads SMNVEV (reference sequence). The CDR3 is 14 amino acids. CDR3 sequence reads: CASASRTYTGELFF. The CDR3 DNA reads TGTGCCAGCGCAAGCAGAACCTACACCGGGGAGCTGTTTTTT.

This chain joins TRBV20-1 and TRBJ2-3; 10 bases align to TRBD2. Germline assignment: CDR1 DFQATT and CDR2 SNEGSKA (reference sequence). This CDR3 region has 18 residues. V shed 0 bases and J 0 bases; nucleotides not matched to a gene: 9. CDR3 nucleotides: TGCAGTGCTAGAGAAGGGCTAGCGGGGGTTATCAGCACAGATACGCAGTATTTT. Encoded protein: CSAREGLAGVISTDTQYF.

The gene calls are TRBV9 and TRBJ2-3; no clear D gene. V was shortened by 0 bases and J by 6 bases, with 11 bases between the two germline ends. This CDR3 is 14 amino acids long. CDR1 and CDR2 (germline): SGDLS, YYNGEE. The CDR3 loop is CASSVEDSMDTQYF. The DNA for the CDR3 is TGTGCCAGCAGCGTAGAGGATAGTATGGATACGCAGTATTTT.

The chain carries TRBV7-2 and TRBJ2-7, with 8 positions matching TRBD1. CDR1 and CDR2 from the germline V gene are SGHTA and FQGNSA. V was pared by 5 bases and J by 5 bases, with 20 bases of the junction left unmatched. The CDR3 sequence is 18 residues long. DNA of the CDR3: TGTGCCAGCAGCCAACAGGGGGGAACCAGGGGGCGCAGCGACGAGCAGTACTTC. Protein sequence: CASSQQGGTRGRSDEQYF.

The J gene is TRBJ2-4, the V gene TRBV7-9, with a tentative D call TRBD2 (6 bases). The J call may be in error: the DNA end matches TRBJ2-7 better. The CDR3 contains 14 residues. The germline V gene has CDR1 SEHNR and CDR2 FQNEAQ (reference sequence). The CDR3 DNA reads as TGTGCCAGCAGCTTGGGACTTTCGAACTACGAGCAGTACTTC. It yields the protein CASSLGLSNYEQYF.

The chain combines TRBV7-8 with TRBJ2-5; D is undetermined. Between the trimmed V and J ends, which lost 4 bases and 5 bases, there was a span of 20 bases. Germline V CDR1 and CDR2: SGHVS, FQNEAQ. The CDR3 runs to 16 residues. The CDR3 spells CASSSTGTHPRETQYF. Here the CDR3 DNA reads TGTGCCAGCAGCTCCACCGGTACCCACCCACGGGAGACCCAGTACTTC.

This chain joins TRBV4-1 and TRBJ2-4, with D unclear. Germline CDR1 reads MGHRA; CDR2 reads YSYEKL. This CDR3 has 16 amino acids. Trimming took off 4 bases at V and 0 bases at J, with 13 bases between the two ends. CDR3 sequence: CASSRVPLLAKNIQYF. The CDR3 bases are TGCGCCAGCAGCCGCGTGCCACTACTAGCCAAAAACATTCAGTACTTC.

The genes are TRBV7-2 and TRBJ2-3, with 10 bases lining up with TRBD2. The CDR3 covers 17 residues. The germline gives CDR1 SGHTA, CDR2 FQGNSA. J lost 5 bases, V lost 1 base, and 9 bases had no gene match. CDR3 protein: CASSLEGFPSGGDTQYF. DNA of the CDR3: TGTGCCAGCAGCTTAGAAGGATTCCCTAGCGGGGGAGATACGCAGTATTTT.

This clonotype was counted only a few times. The chain has TRBV27 and TRBJ2-6; D gene ambiguous. This CDR3 has 15 residues. The germline V gene encodes CDR1 MNHEY and CDR2 SMNVEV (reference sequence). Trimming cost V 2 bases and J 2 bases, with 7 bases left between them. The CDR3 bases are TGTGCCAGCAGTTTAAGCGAGGCTGGGGCCAACGTCCTGACTTTC. Its protein is CASSLSEAGANVLTF.

The chain joins TRBV5-1 to TRBJ1-1; unclear D gene. With 1 base removed from V and 0 bases from J, the gap between germline ends came to 7 bases. This CDR3 contains 14 residues. Looked up from germline, CDR1 is SGHRS and CDR2 is YFSETQ. CDR3 sequence: CASSLQHLNTEAFF. The CDR3 DNA reads as TGCGCCAGCAGCTTGCAACACCTGAACACTGAAGCTTTCTTT.

CDR3 loop: CASSLATPDRERDEKLFF. The CDR3 coding sequence is TGCGCCAGCAGTCTCGCAACCCCGGACAGGGAGAGGGATGAAAAACTGTTTTTT. The genes are TRBV5-1 and TRBJ1-4; 8 positions match TRBD1. The CDR3 loop spans 18 amino acids. Germline assignment: CDR1 SGHRS and CDR2 YFSETQ. With 5 bases clipped from V and 6 bases from J, the junction kept 18 bases outside the gene matches.

This clonotype showed up just a few times. This sequence joins TRBV7-2 and TRBJ2-1, with D perhaps being TRBD1 or TRBD2 (6 bases each). CDR1 and CDR2 (germline): SGHTA, FQGNSA. Trimming took off 3 bases at V and 6 bases at J, with 15 bases between the two ends. The CDR3 has 15 residues. The CDR3 reads CASSLTGAPGNEQFF. CDR3 sequence (DNA): TGTGCCAGCAGCTTGACGGGGGCACCTGGCAATGAGCAGTTCTTC.

This sequence joins TRBV12-3 or TRBV12-4 and TRBJ1-4; a weak D match, TRBD1 (5 bases). V dropped 6 bases and J dropped 4 bases, with 9 bases sitting between them. The CDR3 totals 13 residues. The CDR3 nucleotides read TGTGCCAGCAGCTTGACAGTTAATGAAAAACTGTTTTTT. Protein: CASSLTVNEKLFF.

This chain links TRBV27 with TRBJ1-4, with TRBD1 matching over 7 bases. The CDR3 is made up of 16 amino acids. CDR1 MNHEY and CDR2 SMNVEV come from the germline V gene (reference sequence). The V and J ends lost 2 bases and 7 bases, in that order; junction bases with no gene match: 10. This chain's CDR3 is CASSLKWEGAGEKLFF. The CDR3 DNA reads as TGTGCCAGCAGTTTAAAGTGGGAGGGGGCAGGTGAAAAACTGTTTTTT.

This clonotype was picked up one time. The rearrangement uses TRBV20-1 and TRBJ2-5; D is ambiguous. Trimming took off 3 bases at V and 7 bases at J, with 9 bases between the two ends. Germline V gives CDR1 DFQATT, CDR2 SNEGSKA (reference sequence). The CDR3 sequence is 11 residues long. CDR3 DNA: TGCAGTGCTAGGGAGATGGGGACCCAGTACTTC. Protein: CSAREMGTQYF.

The rearrangement links TRBV5-1 to TRBJ2-1; possibly TRBD1 for D (5 bases). This CDR3 has 15 residues. CDR1 SGHRS and CDR2 YFSETQ come from the germline V gene. The germline V and J ends were trimmed by 3 bases and 6 bases, with 16 bases remaining between them. Here the CDR3 reads CASSWQPTTGNEQFF. As DNA, the CDR3 is TGCGCCAGCAGCTGGCAGCCAACCACAGGCAATGAGCAGTTCTTC.

In this sample, this clonotype turned up a few times. V usage is TRBV20-1 and J usage is TRBJ1-6; 8 nucleotides align to TRBD1. The germline CDR1 and CDR2 sequences are DFQATT and SNEGSKA (reference sequence). CDR3 length equals 18 residues. The ends lost 0 bases at V and 2 bases at J; junction bases unmatched: 9. The CDR3 DNA reads as TGCAGTGCTAGAGATAGGGGCAGGGGGCTGACCTATAATTCACCCCTCCACTTT. Protein: CSARDRGRGLTYNSPLHF.

This sequence joins TRBV7-2 and TRBJ1-1; the D is unclear. Germline V gives CDR1 SGHTA, CDR2 FQGNSA. The CDR3 has 12 amino acids. V lost 7 bases, J lost 4 bases, and 10 bases lay in between. The CDR3 sequence: CASTQLRTEAFF. In DNA, the CDR3 is TGTGCCAGCACCCAACTTCGCACTGAAGCTTTCTTT.